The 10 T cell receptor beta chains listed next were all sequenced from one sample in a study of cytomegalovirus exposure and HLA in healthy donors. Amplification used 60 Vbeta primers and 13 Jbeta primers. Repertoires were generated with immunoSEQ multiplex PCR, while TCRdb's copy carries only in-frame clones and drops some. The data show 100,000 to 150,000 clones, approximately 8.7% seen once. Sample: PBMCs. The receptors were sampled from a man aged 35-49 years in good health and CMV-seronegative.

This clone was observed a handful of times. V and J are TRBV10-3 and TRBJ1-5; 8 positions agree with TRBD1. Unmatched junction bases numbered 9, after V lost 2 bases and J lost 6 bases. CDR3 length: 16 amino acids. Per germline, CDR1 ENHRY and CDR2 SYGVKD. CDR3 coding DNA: TGTGCCATCAGTGAGACTGGACAGGGAAGAGGTCAGCCCCAGCATTTT. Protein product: CAISETGQGRGQPQHF.

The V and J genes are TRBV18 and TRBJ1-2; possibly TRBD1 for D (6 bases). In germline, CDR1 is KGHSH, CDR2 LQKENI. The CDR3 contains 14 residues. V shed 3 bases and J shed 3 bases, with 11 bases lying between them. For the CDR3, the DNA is TGTGCCAGCTCACCCGGGACATCTGACTATGGCTACACCTTC. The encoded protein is CASSPGTSDYGYTF.

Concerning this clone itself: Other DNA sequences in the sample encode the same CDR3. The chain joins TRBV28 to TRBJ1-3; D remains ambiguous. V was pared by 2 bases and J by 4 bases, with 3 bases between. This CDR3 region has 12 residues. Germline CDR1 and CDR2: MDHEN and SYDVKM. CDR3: CASSLRGNTIYF. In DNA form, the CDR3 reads TGTGCCAGCAGTTTACGGGGAAACACCATATATTTT.

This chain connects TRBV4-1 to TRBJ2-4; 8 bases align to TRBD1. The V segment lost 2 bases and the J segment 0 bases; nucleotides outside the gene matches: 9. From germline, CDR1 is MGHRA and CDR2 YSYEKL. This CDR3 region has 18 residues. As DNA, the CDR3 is TGCGCCAGCAGCCAACCGCTGGACAGGGACTTAGCCAAAAACATTCAGTACTTC. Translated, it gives CASSQPLDRDLAKNIQYF.

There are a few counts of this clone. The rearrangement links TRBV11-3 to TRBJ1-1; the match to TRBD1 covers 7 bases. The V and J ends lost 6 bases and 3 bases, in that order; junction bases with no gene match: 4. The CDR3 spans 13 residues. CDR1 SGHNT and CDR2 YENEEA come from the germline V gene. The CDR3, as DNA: TGTGCCAGCAGGGGGCAGGGGGACACTGAAGCTTTCTTT. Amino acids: CASRGQGDTEAFF.

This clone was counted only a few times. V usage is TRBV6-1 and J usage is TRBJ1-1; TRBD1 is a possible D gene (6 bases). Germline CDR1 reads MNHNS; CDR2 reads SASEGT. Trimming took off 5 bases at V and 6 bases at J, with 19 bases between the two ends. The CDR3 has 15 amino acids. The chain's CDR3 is CASSPSDKGHPEAFF. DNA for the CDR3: TGTGCCAGCAGTCCTTCCGACAAGGGACACCCTGAAGCTTTCTTT.

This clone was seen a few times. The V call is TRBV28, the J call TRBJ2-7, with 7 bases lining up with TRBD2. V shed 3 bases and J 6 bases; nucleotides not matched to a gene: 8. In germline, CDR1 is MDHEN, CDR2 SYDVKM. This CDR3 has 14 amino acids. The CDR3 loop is CASSFDPGRVEQYF. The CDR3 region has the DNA TGTGCCAGCAGTTTCGACCCGGGGAGGGTCGAGCAGTACTTC. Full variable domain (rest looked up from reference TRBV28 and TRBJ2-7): DVKVTQSSRYLVKRTGEKVFLECVQDMDHENMFWYRQDPGLGLRLIYFSYDVKMKEKGDIPEGYSVSREKKERFSLILESASTNQTSMYLCASSFDPGRVEQYFGPGTRLTVT.

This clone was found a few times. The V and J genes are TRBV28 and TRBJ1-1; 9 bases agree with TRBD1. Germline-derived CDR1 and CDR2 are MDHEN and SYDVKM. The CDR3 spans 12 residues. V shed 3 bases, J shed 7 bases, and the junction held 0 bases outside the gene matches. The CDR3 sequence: CASSLGQGEAFF. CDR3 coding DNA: TGTGCCAGCAGTTTGGGACAGGGTGAAGCTTTCTTT.

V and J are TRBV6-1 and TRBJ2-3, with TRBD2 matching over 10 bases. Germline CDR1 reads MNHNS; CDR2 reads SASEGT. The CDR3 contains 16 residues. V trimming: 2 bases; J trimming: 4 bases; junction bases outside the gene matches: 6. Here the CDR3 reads CASSELAGAPSDTQYF. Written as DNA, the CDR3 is TGTGCCAGCAGTGAACTAGCGGGGGCCCCGTCAGATACGCAGTATTTT.

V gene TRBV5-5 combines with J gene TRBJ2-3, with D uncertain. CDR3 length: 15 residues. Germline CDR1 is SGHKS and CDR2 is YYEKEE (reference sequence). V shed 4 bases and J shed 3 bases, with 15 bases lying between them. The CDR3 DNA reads TGTGCCAGCAGCCTTGGTGGTAGCAGAACAGATACGCAGTATTTT. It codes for CASSLGGSRTDTQYF.